A selection of T cell receptor beta chains follows, all from one sample in a study of cytomegalovirus exposure and HLA in healthy donors. Libraries were prepared by immunoSEQ multiplex PCR; TCRdb keeps only in-frame clonotypes and omits some of them. The table records about 97,000 clones, around 80% of them present only once. The sample consisted of PBMCs. The receptors stem from a male donor in good health and CMV-seropositive. Each CDR3 is given with its conserved first and last residue. Each record gives: J gene, clone size, D gene, V gene, CDR3 protein, CDR3 DNA. D genes are given only for firm matches. Only some rows state a clone size, as once, few, many or a class for expanded clones.

j_call: TRBJ2-3; clone_size: .; d_call: TRBD1; v_call: TRBV19; cdr3_aa: CASRTGFHTDTQYF; cdr3_nt: TGTGCCAGTAGGACAGGGTTCCACACAGATACGCAGTATTTT
j_call: TRBJ1-5; clone_size: .; d_call: TRBD1; v_call: TRBV30; cdr3_aa: CAWSLTGAINQPQHF; cdr3_nt: TGTGCCTGGAGTCTGACAGGGGCTATTAATCAGCCCCAGCATTTT
j_call: TRBJ2-5; clone_size: .; d_call: .; v_call: TRBV16; cdr3_aa: CASSQLLAETQYF; cdr3_nt: TGTGCCAGCAGCCAATTGCTGGCAGAGACCCAGTACTTC
j_call: TRBJ2-7; clone_size: once; d_call: TRBD1; v_call: TRBV5-6; cdr3_aa: CASSMTGGAWEQYF; cdr3_nt: TGTGCCAGCAGCATGACAGGGGGCGCGTGGGAGCAGTACTTC
j_call: TRBJ1-4; clone_size: .; d_call: .; v_call: TRBV4-2; cdr3_aa: CASSQVSRTNEKLFF; cdr3_nt: TGTGCCAGCAGCCAAGTATCGAGAACTAATGAAAAACTGTTTTTT
j_call: TRBJ1-2; clone_size: .; d_call: .; v_call: TRBV7-6; cdr3_aa: CASSLESGGYGYTF; cdr3_nt: TGTGCCAGCAGCTTAGAATCAGGAGGCTATGGCTACACCTTC
j_call: TRBJ1-1; clone_size: .; d_call: .; v_call: TRBV5-4; cdr3_aa: CASRPGGVAEAFF; cdr3_nt: TGTGCCAGCAGACCCGGGGGGGTCGCTGAAGCTTTCTTT
j_call: TRBJ1-2; clone_size: .; d_call: TRBD1; v_call: TRBV30; cdr3_aa: CAWSGTGGRRGYTF; cdr3_nt: TGTGCCTGGAGTGGGACAGGGGGGCGAAGGGGCTACACCTTC
j_call: TRBJ2-3; clone_size: .; d_call: .; v_call: TRBV5-1; cdr3_aa: CASSAGRTDTQYF; cdr3_nt: TGCGCCAGCAGCGCGGGGCGCACAGATACGCAGTATTTT
j_call: TRBJ1-1; clone_size: .; d_call: .; v_call: TRBV5-1; cdr3_aa: CASRGGRNTEAFF; cdr3_nt: TGCGCCAGCCGAGGAGGACGAAACACTGAAGCTTTCTTT
j_call: TRBJ1-2; clone_size: .; d_call: TRBD1; v_call: TRBV27; cdr3_aa: CASTGDYYGYTF; cdr3_nt: TGTGCCAGTACAGGGGATTACTATGGCTACACCTTC
j_call: TRBJ2-1; clone_size: .; d_call: .; v_call: TRBV19; cdr3_aa: CASSSTRNNEQFF; cdr3_nt: TGTGCCAGTAGTAGCACTAGAAACAATGAGCAGTTCTTC
j_call: TRBJ1-5; clone_size: few; d_call: .; v_call: TRBV4-1; cdr3_aa: CASSQGRGGNQPQHF; cdr3_nt: TGCGCCAGCAGCCAAGGGCGGGGGGGCAATCAGCCCCAGCATTTT
j_call: TRBJ1-1; clone_size: .; d_call: .; v_call: TRBV6-5; cdr3_aa: CASTPRRGGGTEAFF; cdr3_nt: TGTGCCAGCACTCCTCGCAGGGGCGGGGGCACTGAAGCTTTCTTT
j_call: TRBJ1-6; clone_size: few; d_call: TRBD1; v_call: TRBV11-2; cdr3_aa: CASSSIGQGADHSPLHF; cdr3_nt: TGTGCCAGCAGCTCGATAGGACAGGGGGCTGATCATTCACCCCTCCACTTT
j_call: TRBJ1-5; clone_size: .; d_call: .; v_call: TRBV7-2; cdr3_aa: CASSQQGSNQPQHF; cdr3_nt: TGTGCCAGCAGCCAACAGGGCAGCAATCAGCCCCAGCATTTT
j_call: TRBJ2-7; clone_size: .; d_call: TRBD1; v_call: TRBV7-2; cdr3_aa: CASSLVSIGDSPYEQYF; cdr3_nt: TGTGCCAGCAGTTTAGTATCAATAGGGGACAGCCCCTACGAGCAGTACTTC
j_call: TRBJ1-5; clone_size: .; d_call: TRBD1; v_call: TRBV27; cdr3_aa: CASSLDRDGQPQHF; cdr3_nt: TGTGCCAGCAGCCTGGACAGGGACGGACAGCCCCAGCATTTT
j_call: TRBJ1-1; clone_size: .; d_call: .; v_call: TRBV29-1; cdr3_aa: CSVEGPGGAINTEAFF; cdr3_nt: TGCAGCGTTGAAGGGCCTGGGGGGGCGATAAACACTGAAGCTTTCTTT
j_call: TRBJ2-6; clone_size: .; d_call: .; v_call: TRBV7-3; cdr3_aa: CASSFAGTGANVLTF; cdr3_nt: TGTGCCAGCAGCTTTGCCGGGACTGGGGCCAACGTCCTGACTTTC
j_call: TRBJ1-4; clone_size: .; d_call: TRBD1; v_call: TRBV30; cdr3_aa: CAWSPGTGGLFNEKLFF; cdr3_nt: TGTGCCTGGAGTCCCGGGACAGGGGGCCTATTTAATGAAAAACTGTTTTTT
j_call: TRBJ1-6; clone_size: .; d_call: .; v_call: TRBV19; cdr3_aa: CASSIVEARVDSPLHF; cdr3_nt: TGTGCCAGTAGTATAGTGGAGGCCCGGGTGGATTCACCCCTCCACTTT
j_call: TRBJ1-6; clone_size: few; d_call: TRBD1; v_call: TRBV10-3; cdr3_aa: CAISPTGVNSPLHF; cdr3_nt: TGTGCCATCAGCCCGACAGGGGTGAATTCACCCCTCCACTTT
j_call: TRBJ2-3; clone_size: .; d_call: TRBD1; v_call: TRBV7-3; cdr3_aa: CASSSDRVDTQYF; cdr3_nt: TGTGCCAGCAGCTCCGACAGGGTCGATACGCAGTATTTT
j_call: TRBJ1-1; clone_size: .; d_call: .; v_call: TRBV10-2; cdr3_aa: CASSENQGSTEAFF; cdr3_nt: TGCGCCAGCAGTGAGAATCAGGGTAGCACTGAAGCTTTCTTT
j_call: TRBJ2-5; clone_size: .; d_call: .; v_call: TRBV15; cdr3_aa: CATSRDNQETQYF; cdr3_nt: TGTGCCACCAGCAGAGACAATCAAGAGACCCAGTACTTC
j_call: TRBJ1-2; clone_size: .; d_call: TRBD1; v_call: TRBV10-3; cdr3_aa: CAISDGGQLEGYTF; cdr3_nt: TGTGCCATCAGTGACGGGGGACAGTTGGAAGGCTACACCTTC
j_call: TRBJ2-7; clone_size: few; d_call: TRBD2; v_call: TRBV5-1; cdr3_aa: CASSLRGGDYEQYF; cdr3_nt: TGCGCCAGCAGCTTGCGGGGGGGGGACTACGAGCAGTACTTC
j_call: TRBJ1-5; clone_size: few; d_call: .; v_call: TRBV5-1; cdr3_aa: CASSPLGGGNQPQHF; cdr3_nt: TGCGCCAGCAGCCCGCTGGGGGGAGGCAATCAGCCCCAGCATTTT
j_call: TRBJ1-6; clone_size: once; d_call: TRBD1; v_call: TRBV7-9; cdr3_aa: CASSSSGGRSSPLHF; cdr3_nt: TGTGCCAGCAGTTCCTCAGGGGGCAGAAGCTCACCCCTCCACTTT
j_call: TRBJ1-6; clone_size: .; d_call: .; v_call: TRBV19; cdr3_aa: CASSMQGSSYNSPLHF; cdr3_nt: TGTGCCAGTAGTATGCAGGGGAGCTCCTATAATTCACCCCTCCACTTT
j_call: TRBJ2-7; clone_size: .; d_call: TRBD1; v_call: TRBV6-1; cdr3_aa: CASSPGQVGFYEQYF; cdr3_nt: TGTGCCAGCAGTCCTGGACAGGTTGGATTCTACGAGCAGTACTTC